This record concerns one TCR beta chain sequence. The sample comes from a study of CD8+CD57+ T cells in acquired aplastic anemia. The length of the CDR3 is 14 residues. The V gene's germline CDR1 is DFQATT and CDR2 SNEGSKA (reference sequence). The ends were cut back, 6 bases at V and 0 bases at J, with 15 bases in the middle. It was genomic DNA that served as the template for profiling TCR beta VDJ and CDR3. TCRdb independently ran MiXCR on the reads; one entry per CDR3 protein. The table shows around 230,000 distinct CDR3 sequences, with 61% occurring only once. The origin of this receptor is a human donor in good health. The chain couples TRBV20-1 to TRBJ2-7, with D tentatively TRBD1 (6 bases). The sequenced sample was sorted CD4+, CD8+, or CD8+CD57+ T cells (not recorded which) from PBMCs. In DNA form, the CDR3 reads TGCAGTGCCCAAAGACAGGACAGCTCCTACGAGCAGTACTTC. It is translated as CSAQRQDSSYEQYF.